This TCR beta chain came from a study of shared clonotypes between healthy human individuals (dated by TCRdb to between 2020 and 2021). For the wider study: A few men and two women, aged 18 to 49 years, made up the cohort. For each donor, CD4 naive and CD4 memory were each run on three plates, CD8 naive on two plates, and CD8 memory on one plate. Blood TCR repertoires of a handful of healthy adults were deeply sequenced to estimate repertoire size and the extent of clonotype sharing between individuals. To increase sequencing depth and limit assay-specific biases, different laboratories used diverse techniques to prepare libraries and sequence TCR repertoires. Between about 0.85 and 8.9 billion PBMCs per donor were obtained by leukapheresis.

In this sample, this clone turned up a few times. It lacks a known antigen. Within one base of it there is no much larger clone, and no base qualities were kept. CD8 naive samples were CD45RO-negative cells positively selected for CCR7, giving a CD45RA+CCR7+ population that excluded TemRA cells. The donors were healthy, HIV-negative adults who had no recently reported acute infections or vaccinations. Every donor was a Caucasian adult living in Nashville, Tennessee, USA. Blood was obtained by leukapheresis, after which PBMCs were separated by Ficoll-Histopaque density gradient centrifugation and cryopreserved in liquid nitrogen vapor phase. Purity and quantity of every magnetically sorted T cell population were checked by analytical flow cytometry. From each sorted fraction, genomic DNA was isolated and quantified by UV absorbance on a Nanodrop 2000c. The paper's findings and limits, for the study overall: Clonotypes shared by all four sorted-subset donors showed higher generation probabilities than non-shared clonotypes. Across several donors, around 5.4% of naive CD4, approximately 4% of naive CD8, 2% to 2.5% of memory CD4, and approximately 0.4% of memory CD8 clonotypes were shared. Incomplete sequencing was indicated by rarefaction of sorted-subset datasets, despite the large sequencing depth. Sampling was limited to blood, and TCR repertoires in tissue likely differ from TCR repertoires in blood. Based on pairwise subsampling, the degree of clonotype sharing among donors was expected to be affected by sequencing depth. The small number of donors limited the genetic and exposure-history diversity represented. Naive subsets generally had larger estimated clonotype richness than memory subsets.

CDR1 and CDR2, per the germline V gene, are SGDLS and YYNGEE. The CDR3 starts with the cysteine, ends with the phenylalanine, and has 14 residues. Only the CDR3 portion is preserved as DNA: 42 bases, with reading frame beginning at the first base. V lost 3 bases and J lost 3 bases, and the count of bases not matched to a germline gene is 2. TCR CDR3 regions were amplified from genomic DNA by multiplex PCR using the deep immunoSEQ assay. Genomic DNA extracted from each cell subset was distributed evenly over all wells of several immunoSEQ 96-well plates, and each plate served as one replicate. For sorted subsets, 200 ng of genomic DNA, equivalent to around 30,000 T cell genomes, went into each replicate PCR. Purified libraries were measured with a Qubit 3.0 fluorometer, size-checked on a Bioanalyzer 2100, and measured again with the KAPA Library Quantification kit. A separate single-read 150-cycle Illumina NextSeq 550 flow cell was used to sequence each immunoSEQ 96-well plate. The authors' analysis ran thus. The immunoSEQ output contained only junctional sequences without quality scores, so filtering could not match that applied to full-length reads. To assign V/J genes and CDR3, sequences were annotated against IMGT germline references using PyIR, a Python wrapper for IgBLAST v1.9. Any read was removed if the V/J assignment was weak (E-value above 1e-6), the CDR3 was missing, or the read contained stop codons, out-of-frame junctions, or ambiguous translated residues. A V3J clonotype was defined by an identical inferred V gene, J gene, and CDR3 amino acid sequence. Percentage overlap between repertoires was calculated by dividing the number of shared unique clonotypes by the size of the smaller repertoire. RTK rarefaction, the Chao1 estimator, and Recon v2.1 estimates of unobserved clonotypes were used to assess repertoire richness. Generation probabilities were computed with OLGA for all TCRbeta clonotypes obtained by the gDNA method from four donors. Entries here come from immuneACCESS through TCRdb and include only in-frame sequences with V and J called. Some clones fail to appear in such tables; in the studies checked, an unresolved V gene covers under half of the shortfall, and the cause of the remainder is unknown. V, J and clone size are taken as reported in that table, and D and trimming were inferred from the DNA itself. Across this sample there are some 2,100,000 clones, with 90% to 95% seen only once. The top ten clones comprise roughly 1.7% of the sample.

Material for sequencing was naive CD8+ T cells from PBMCs. The sample's cell subset or site, from its label and the paper: CD45RA+CCR7+. This clonotype was obtained from a man younger than 35 in good health. Some clones in this sample may be carry-over from other donors' samples. The chain couples TRBV9 to TRBJ1-4; TRBD1 fits 7 bases in the junction. The CDR3 reads CASSEGQSNEKLFF. The sequenced DNA: TGTGCCAGCAGCGAGGGACAGTCTAATGAAAAACTGTTTTTT. Joined to the reference TRBV9 and TRBJ1-4 proteins, this CDR3 gives the full variable domain: DSGVTQTPKHLITATGQRVTLRCSPRSGDLSVYWYQQSLDQGLQFLIQYYNGEERAKGNILERFSAQQFPDLHSELNLSSLELGDSALYFCASSEGQSNEKLFFGSGTQLSVL.